This record looks at one T cell receptor (beta chain) sequence and its context. Its antigen is not yet known. No qualities accompany the bases; no much larger clone lies one base away. Each collaborating institution followed its own protocols to collect whole blood in K2EDTA tubes. For TCRbeta analysis, collaborators shipped samples as frozen whole blood, isolated PBMCs, or DNA extracted from either of those sample types. The data were obtained in a study of blood T cell repertoires in COVID-19 (dated by TCRdb to 2020 to 2021). With respect to the entire study: Samples covering the acute and convalescent phases of COVID-19 were provided by collaborators in the United States, Italy and Spain. HLA class I and class II types, where available, came from metadata supplied by the sample provider rather than from assay-based typing. Samples were obtained from the ongoing ImmuneRACE study (first 160 participants) and from about 1,300 subjects provided by 6 global collaborators. Nearly every sample came with metadata listing a de-identified subject ID, COVID-19 status, age in years and sex. The repertoires were released in a freely available public database intended as a resource for research on the immune response to SARS-CoV-2. The material from the prospective study consisted of cDNA or gDNA derived from T cells, B-cell-depleted T cells, or PBMCs. Subjects who had been exposed to COVID-19, were actively infected with it, or had recovered from it provided the deeply sampled blood TCRbeta repertoires that made up the dataset.

TCRbeta CDR3 regions were amplified from genomic DNA by means of the immunoSEQ Assay, a bias-controlled multiplex PCR. Processing in the source paper ran as follows. Within the assay, amplification of reference gene primers was used to estimate how many nucleated cells each sample contained. To quantify the absolute abundance of each unique TCRbeta CDR3 rearrangement, sequence reads were collapsed and filtered. For each sample, productive Simpson clonality was calculated as the square root of Simpson's diversity index over productive rearrangements. TCRdb holds this immuneACCESS table with in-frame rearrangements only. Some clones are missing; in checked studies, unresolved V genes explain under half, and the rest has no known cause. The V and J calls and the clone size are those of that table, but D and trimming were determined from the DNA. The sample has approximately 90,000 clones on record, around 85% of them singletons. The ten top clones hold 20% to 30% of the sample.

Broader findings and caveats from the paper: The amount of clinical and demographic metadata varied by source and participant and was provided uncurated.

CDR1 and CDR2 are drawn from the germline V gene: SGHRS, YFSETQ. The CDR3 goes from the cysteine to the phenylalanine over 15 residues. Here the CDR3 DNA is all that survives: 45 bases in frame from base 1. Clipping removes 4 bases from V and 7 bases from J, with 8 as the unmatched junction base count. The receptor was derived from an elderly man with active or convalescent COVID-19. Sequenced material: peripheral blood. Here the chain combines TRBV5-1 and TRBJ1-6, with 7 middle bases fitting TRBD1. DNA sequence: TGCGCCAGCAGCCGCGAGGGGACAGCAAATTCACCCCTCCACTTT. Protein translation: CASSREGTANSPLHF.